A selection of T cell receptor beta chains follows, all from one sample in a study of beta chain features in type 1 diabetes. Profiled with immunoSEQ multiplex PCR; TCRdb holds only in-frame clones, not every one. There are about 370,000 clones in the sample; approximately 15% occur only once, and 0.019% lies in the top ten. The sequenced sample consisted of naive CD4+ T cells from blood. The origin of the receptors is a woman younger than 35 in good health. Each CDR3 is given with its conserved first and last residue. A D gene is named only where the DNA matches it firmly. Expanded clones are given a class, and other clones once, few, many or no size at all.

TRBJ2-7,TRBD1,NA,TRBV7-9,CASSPLPGQGFLYEQYF,TGTGCCAGCAGCCCTCTACCCGGACAGGGCTTCCTCTACGAGCAGTACTTC
TRBJ2-1,TRBD1,few,TRBV19,CASTPQGRTYNEQFF,TGTGCCAGTACCCCACAGGGGCGGACCTACAATGAGCAGTTCTTC
TRBJ2-4,TRBD1,few,TRBV19,CASSLWDRVNIQYF,TGTGCCAGTTCCCTTTGGGACAGGGTGAACATTCAGTACTTC
TRBJ2-3,TRBD1,few,TRBV5-1,CASSKGQGGQNTQYF,TGCGCCAGCAGCAAGGGACAGGGTGGGCAGAATACGCAGTATTTT
TRBJ2-4,TRBD1,NA,TRBV19,CASSMSGDRNIQYF,TGTGCCAGTAGTATGAGTGGGGACAGAAACATTCAGTACTTC
TRBJ2-5,NA,NA,TRBV20-1,CSATSETQYF,TGCAGTGCCACGAGCGAGACCCAGTACTTC
TRBJ2-1,NA,NA,TRBV27,CASSLGQGGVNEQFF,TGTGCCAGCAGTTTAGGGCAGGGGGGAGTCAATGAGCAGTTCTTC
TRBJ2-5,TRBD1,NA,TRBV29-1,CSVGFRDREETQYF,TGCAGCGTTGGATTTAGGGACAGGGAAGAGACCCAGTACTTC
TRBJ2-6,TRBD1,NA,TRBV13,CASSLIGGASSGANVLTF,TGTGCCAGCAGCCTTATAGGGGGCGCATCAAGTGGGGCCAACGTCCTGACTTTC
TRBJ2-1,NA,few,TRBV18,CASSPDKRRNEQFF,TGTGCCAGCTCCCCCGACAAGAGGAGGAATGAGCAGTTCTTC
TRBJ2-1,NA,few,TRBV5-1,CASSLWFIAESSYNEQFF,TGCGCCAGCAGCTTGTGGTTTATAGCGGAGAGCTCCTACAATGAGCAGTTCTTC
TRBJ1-1,NA,few,TRBV28,CASSNEGTAIAPVTVEAFF,TGTGCCAGCAGCAATGAGGGTACAGCGATCGCTCCGGTAACCGTTGAAGCTTTCTTT
TRBJ1-2,TRBD1,few,TRBV11-2,CASSITGGAHYGYTF,TGTGCCAGCAGCATAACAGGGGGCGCTCACTATGGCTACACCTTC
TRBJ1-2,NA,few,TRBV10-3,CAISTGTDGYTF,TGTGCCATCAGCACAGGGACCGATGGCTACACCTTC
TRBJ2-1,NA,NA,TRBV7-8,CASSLVRSLQFF,TGTGCCAGCAGCTTAGTACGTAGTTTACAGTTCTTC
TRBJ2-3,TRBD1,NA,TRBV10-3,CAISDDRGTDTQYF,TGTGCCATCAGTGACGACAGGGGCACAGATACGCAGTATTTT
TRBJ2-3,TRBD2,NA,TRBV5-1,CASSLDGLATDTQYF,TGCGCCAGCAGCTTGGATGGACTAGCGACAGATACGCAGTATTTT
TRBJ1-1,NA,NA,TRBV9,CASARWGVGTEAFF,TGTGCCAGCGCGAGGTGGGGGGTTGGCACTGAAGCTTTCTTT
TRBJ2-2,NA,few,TRBV28,CASSFAREELFF,TGTGCCAGCAGTTTTGCGCGGGAGGAGCTGTTTTTT
TRBJ1-5,NA,NA,TRBV14,CASSPTAGSNQPQHF,TGTGCCAGCAGCCCTACGGCGGGGAGTAATCAGCCCCAGCATTTT
TRBJ1-2,TRBD1,NA,TRBV9,CASSADRGGYTF,TGTGCCAGCAGCGCAGACAGGGGCGGCTACACCTTC
TRBJ2-2,NA,NA,TRBV29-1,CSVGQGSGGLFF,TGCAGCGTTGGACAAGGAAGTGGTGGGCTGTTTTTT
TRBJ2-7,NA,few,TRBV29-1,CSVVGTSYEQYF,TGCAGCGTAGTAGGGACTTCCTACGAGCAGTACTTC
TRBJ2-2,TRBD2,NA,TRBV30,CAYGTSVSGELFF,TGTGCCTACGGGACTAGCGTCTCCGGGGAGCTGTTTTTT
TRBJ1-5,NA,few,TRBV6-5,CASSYTSNQPQHF,TGTGCCAGCAGCTATACGAGCAATCAGCCCCAGCATTTT
TRBJ2-1,TRBD1,NA,TRBV5-1,CASSLRVGQGLNNEQFF,TGCGCCAGCAGCTTGAGGGTGGGACAGGGTCTCAACAATGAGCAGTTCTTC
TRBJ2-3,TRBD2,few,TRBV2,CASSPFLAGGTDTQYF,TGTGCCAGCAGTCCTTTTCTAGCGGGAGGAACAGATACGCAGTATTTT
TRBJ1-1,NA,NA,TRBV2,CASSAWTPNTEAFF,TGTGCCAGCAGTGCTTGGACACCGAACACTGAAGCTTTCTTT
TRBJ2-1,NA,NA,TRBV5-6,CASSLKQPYNEQFF,TGTGCCAGCAGCTTGAAACAGCCCTACAATGAGCAGTTCTTC
TRBJ1-2,TRBD1,NA,TRBV2,CASRGQGTGYGYTF,TGTGCCAGCAGGGGACAGGGGACGGGTTATGGCTACACCTTC
TRBJ2-7,NA,few,TRBV7-2,CASSLARQDEQYF,TGTGCCAGCAGCTTAGCGCGACAGGACGAGCAGTACTTC
TRBJ2-1,TRBD2,few,TRBV7-9,CASSLGPGLAGGTYNEQFF,TGTGCCAGCAGCTTAGGGCCTGGACTAGCGGGAGGGACCTACAATGAGCAGTTCTTC
TRBJ1-2,NA,few,TRBV5-1,CASSLGGSQALYGYTF,TGCGCCAGCAGCTTGGGAGGGTCGCAGGCTCTCTATGGCTACACCTTC
TRBJ1-5,TRBD1,NA,TRBV6-1,CASSDLDRGNQPQHF,TGTGCCAGCAGTGACTTAGACAGGGGAAATCAGCCCCAGCATTTT
TRBJ2-5,NA,NA,TRBV5-1,CASSLAQQKTQYF,TGCGCCAGCAGCTTGGCACAGCAGAAGACCCAGTACTTC
TRBJ2-1,TRBD2,NA,TRBV6-1,CASRSLAGVNEQFF,TGTGCCAGCAGATCACTCGCGGGGGTCAATGAGCAGTTCTTC
TRBJ2-3,TRBD2,NA,TRBV15,CATSRGLAGGEDTQYF,TGTGCCACCAGCAGAGGACTAGCGGGAGGGGAGGATACGCAGTATTTT
TRBJ1-1,NA,NA,TRBV5-1,CASSLAAAVTEAFF,TGCGCCAGCAGCTTGGCGGCAGCGGTCACTGAAGCTTTCTTT
TRBJ2-5,NA,NA,TRBV25-1,CASSTQQETQYF,TGTGCCAGCAGTACACAGCAAGAGACCCAGTACTTC
TRBJ2-3,NA,NA,TRBV11-2,CASSFPGWGTDTQYF,TGTGCCAGCAGCTTCCCGGGTTGGGGCACAGATACGCAGTATTTT
TRBJ2-3,NA,NA,TRBV21-1,CASSKVAGGPDTQYF,TGTGCCAGCAGCAAAGTGGCAGGGGGCCCAGATACGCAGTATTTT
TRBJ2-7,TRBD2,NA,TRBV23-1,CASSREITGTSPHEQYF,TGCGCCAGCAGTCGCGAAATCACCGGGACTAGCCCCCACGAGCAGTACTTC
TRBJ2-7,TRBD2,few,TRBV18,CASSPPSGRVAGQYF,TGTGCCAGCTCACCACCTAGCGGGAGGGTTGCCGGGCAGTACTTC
TRBJ2-2,TRBD2,few,TRBV5-6,CASSSRGGTGELFF,TGTGCCAGCAGCTCCCGGGGGGGCACCGGGGAGCTGTTTTTT
TRBJ2-3,NA,NA,TRBV4-2,CASSQVLLPADTQYF,TGTGCCAGCAGCCAAGTGTTGTTACCGGCAGATACGCAGTATTTT